The clone carrying this T cell receptor beta chain turned up a few times. Time point of the sample: newly diagnosed GD, antithyroid drugs for less than 3 months. The TCR library was made from RNA that had been extracted from PBMCs in TRIzol. The data were taken from a study of regulatory T cells in long-lasting Graves disease. Germline CDR1 and CDR2: DFQATT and SNEGSKA (reference sequence). CDR3 length equals 12 residues. V lost 3 bases and J lost 3; bases outside the gene matches: 1. Investigators prepared the TCR beta libraries by applying iRepertoire HTBI primers and Arm-PCR of CDR3 regions. Per the original methods: In the combined samples, some 59 TRBV and more than twelve TRBJ segments were identified. TCRdb passed the multiplex PCR reads through MiXCR, listing each CDR3 protein once. It is TCRdb's table, rather than the study itself, that gives the V and J calls and clone size. Altogether roughly 400,000 distinct CDR3 sequences are present, approximately 16% being singletons, with the ten largest covering over 7%.

These data were also reused for a study on T cells in Graves' hyperthyroidism and ophthalmopathy. In that study: The definition of stable Graves' hyperthyroidism was no ophthalmopathy progression within 18 months. Diagnosis of hyperthyroidism was new in patients aged 18 to 65, and its duration was under 2 months.

Material: peripheral blood mononuclear cells (PBMCs), obtained at new diagnosis, from a patient treated with antithyroid drugs. The clonotype was recovered from a woman in her forties with Graves disease. The rearrangement links TRBV20-1 to TRBJ1-2; 7 bases agree with TRBD1. The CDR3 spells CSASGQDYGYTF. In DNA, the CDR3 is TGCAGTGCTAGTGGACAGGACTATGGCTACACCTTC.